Following are 20 T cell receptor beta chains from one sample sequenced in a study of blood T cell repertoires in COVID-19. Only in-frame clones appear in the TCRdb table, and some are missing; sequencing was by immunoSEQ multiplex PCR. This table has about 250,000 clones, around 88% appearing once. The sequenced material came from peripheral blood. The receptor set was obtained from a man aged 80 or over with acute or convalescent COVID-19.

This clone was observed a handful of times. The rearrangement uses TRBV7-2 and TRBJ2-7, with TRBD2 matching 15 bases. This CDR3 has 15 residues. Unmatched junction bases numbered 3, after V lost 4 bases and J lost 5 bases. Germline values: CDR1 SGHTA, CDR2 FQGNSA. CDR3: CASSSRTSGRDEQYF. The CDR3 DNA follows: TGTGCCAGCAGCTCAAGGACTAGCGGGAGGGACGAGCAGTACTTC.

The rearrangement links TRBV5-1 to TRBJ2-5; maybe TRBD2 (5 bases). Trimming stripped 4 bases from V and 1 base from J, with 14 bases between. Germline CDR1 and CDR2: SGHRS and YFSETQ. The CDR3 length is 15 residues. In DNA, the CDR3 is TGCGCCAGCAGCGCAAGCTGGACTGTCCAAGAGACCCAGTACTTC. Protein sequence: CASSASWTVQETQYF. Using reference TRBV5-1 and TRBJ2-5 for the parts outside the CDR3, the full variable domain is KAGVTQTPRYLIKTRGQQVTLSCSPISGHRSVSWYQQTPGQGLQFLFEYFSETQRNKGNFPGRFSGRQFSNSRSEMNVSTLELGDSALYLCASSASWTVQETQYFGPGTRLLVL.

The CDR3 loop reads CAAEDGTRGQETQYF. In DNA, the CDR3 is TGTGCCGCAGAAGATGGGACTAGAGGGCAAGAGACCCAGTACTTC. The gene calls are TRBV6-6 and TRBJ2-5; 8 nucleotides match TRBD2. The V and J ends lost 11 bases and 2 bases, in that order; junction bases with no gene match: 13. The CDR3 is made up of 15 amino acids. CDR1 and CDR2 (germline): MNHNY, SVGAGI (reference sequence).

This chain joins TRBV5-6 and TRBJ1-1; possibly TRBD1 for D (6 bases). Trimming stripped 2 bases from V and 8 bases from J, with 16 bases between. This CDR3 has 14 amino acids. In germline, CDR1 is SGHDT, CDR2 YYEEEE. The CDR3 loop is CASSFRRGKGEAFF. CDR3 nucleotides: TGTGCCAGCAGCTTCCGCAGGGGCAAAGGAGAAGCTTTCTTT.

J is TRBJ2-5 and V is TRBV7-2, with D perhaps TRBD2 (6 bases). CDR1 is SGHTA, CDR2 FQGNSA, per germline. CDR3 length: 15 amino acids. Trimming cost V 3 bases and J 5 bases, with 16 bases left between them. The CDR3 DNA sequence: TGTGCCAGCAGCTTGTATATCGGGGGTGGGGAGACCCAGTACTTC. Its protein product is CASSLYIGGGETQYF.

V gene TRBV6-2 or TRBV6-3 combines with J gene TRBJ1-2, with unresolved D. The germline V gene has CDR1 MNHEY and CDR2 SVGEGT. V lost 4 bases, J lost 8 bases, and 17 bases lay in between. The length of the CDR3 is 14 residues. CDR3 bases: TGTGCCAGCAGTTCCTACCAGGATTATTACGGCTACACCTTC. It yields the protein CASSSYQDYYGYTF.

V gene TRBV14 combines with J gene TRBJ2-7, with 9 bases matching TRBD1. The CDR3 loop spans 16 amino acids. J was trimmed by 5 bases and V by 2 bases; bases with no gene match: 10. Germline assignment: CDR1 SGHDN and CDR2 FVKESK. The CDR3 here is CASSQPSGTGLDEQYF. The CDR3 nucleotides are TGTGCCAGCAGCCAACCGTCCGGGACAGGGTTGGACGAGCAGTACTTC. Full variable domain (missing parts from reference TRBV14 and TRBJ2-7): EAGVTQFPSHSVIEKGQTVTLRCDPISGHDNLYWYRRVMGKEIKFLLHFVKESKQDESGMPNNRFLAERTGGTYSTLKVQPAELEDSGVYFCASSQPSGTGLDEQYFGPGTRLTVT.

The chain is built from TRBV6-5 and TRBJ2-2, with TRBD2 matching 8 bases. Germline CDR1 is MNHEY and CDR2 is SVGAGI. CDR3 size: 13 residues. J lost 6 bases, V lost 7 bases, and 4 bases had no gene match. This chain's CDR3 is CASTSGGSGELFF. CDR3 DNA: TGTGCCAGCACCTCGGGGGGGTCCGGGGAGCTGTTTTTT.

The CDR3 bases are TGTGCCAGCAGTCTATTATTGGGACAGGGGGCGATTCGGCAGTACTTC. Translation gives CASSLLLGQGAIRQYF. This chain joins TRBV28 and TRBJ2-7; 12 nucleotides match TRBD1. Trimming cost V 5 bases and J 9 bases; bases outside gene matches: 14. The CDR3 runs to 16 residues. CDR1 is MDHEN, CDR2 SYDVKM, per germline.

This clone appeared once. The rearrangement links TRBV7-9 to TRBJ2-3; 7 bases match TRBD1. The V gene end was trimmed by 5 bases and the J gene end by 0 bases; junction bases not matched to a gene: 8. Per germline, CDR1 SEHNR and CDR2 FQNEAQ (reference sequence). The CDR3 has 16 amino acids. The CDR3 DNA sequence: TGTGCCAGCAGCCCTAGAGGGGGCTTAAGCACAGATACGCAGTATTTT. Its protein is CASSPRGGLSTDTQYF. The complete variable domain, with remaining parts taken from reference TRBV7-9 and TRBJ2-3, reads DTGVSQNPRHKITKRGQNVTFRCDPISEHNRLYWYRQTLGQGPEFLTYFQNEAQLEKSRLLSDRFSAERPKGSFSTLEIQRTEQGDSAMYLCASSPRGGLSTDTQYFGPGTRLTVL.

This rearrangement joins TRBV4-2 to TRBJ2-7; 7 bases line up with TRBD1. There are 16 residues in the CDR3. CDR1 LGHNA and CDR2 YNFKEQ come from the germline V gene. V dropped 0 bases and J dropped 4; count of bases not matched to a gene: 9. The CDR3 is CASSQDFGQEIYEQYF. CDR3 nucleotides: TGTGCCAGCAGCCAAGATTTCGGACAGGAAATATACGAGCAGTACTTC.

The rearrangement links TRBV3-1 (or the pseudogene TRBV3-2) to TRBJ2-3; 8 positions agree with TRBD2. Germline values: CDR1 LGHDT, CDR2 YNNKEL (reference sequence). CDR3 length: 17 residues. J gave up 2 bases and V 0 bases, and 7 bases lay outside the gene matches. The CDR3 here is CASSQDEAGGLTDTQYF. The CDR3 DNA reads as TGTGCCAGCAGCCAAGATGAGGCGGGGGGACTCACAGATACGCAGTATTTT.

The chain joins TRBV28 to TRBJ1-2, with D unresolved. This CDR3 is 16 amino acids long. Germline assignment: CDR1 MDHEN and CDR2 SYDVKM. Between the trimmed V and J ends, which lost 4 bases and 3 bases, there was a span of 18 bases. CDR3 residues: CASSSPSTLDYYGYTF. In DNA, the CDR3 is TGTGCCAGCAGTTCCCCAAGCACCCTCGATTACTATGGCTACACCTTC.

This chain uses TRBV3-1 (or the pseudogene TRBV3-2) with TRBJ2-1; 7 bases map to TRBD2. The CDR3 sequence is 15 residues long. Germline CDR1 is LGHDT and CDR2 is YNNKEL (reference sequence). V lost 4 bases and J lost 7; bases outside the gene matches: 10. The CDR3 loop is CASSLPRTSRNEQFF. The CDR3 DNA is TGTGCCAGCAGCCTGCCTCGGACTAGTCGAAATGAGCAGTTCTTC.

The chain recombines TRBV28 with TRBJ1-2; D perhaps matches TRBD1 (5 bases). V lost 5 bases and J lost 8, with 18 bases in between. Germline V gene data show CDR1 as MDHEN and CDR2 as SYDVKM. CDR3 length equals 14 residues. The CDR3 here is CASSPAGQIQGYTF. In DNA form, the CDR3 reads TGTGCCAGCAGTCCTGCAGGGCAAATCCAGGGCTACACCTTC.

This clone was seen a handful of times. V is TRBV3-1 (or the pseudogene TRBV3-2) and J is TRBJ2-2, with 7 positions matching TRBD1. CDR1 LGHDT and CDR2 YNNKEL come from the germline V gene (reference sequence). CDR3 length: 14 residues. Here the CDR3 reads CDTQRTGNTGELFF. DNA for the CDR3: TGTGACACGCAACGGACAGGGAACACCGGGGAGCTGTTTTTT.

The chain joins TRBV19 to TRBJ2-3, with D possibly TRBD2 on 5 matching bases. V was pared by 0 bases and J by 2 bases, with 12 bases between. Germline CDR1 is LNHDA and CDR2 is SQIVND (reference sequence). CDR3 size: 16 residues. CDR3 in amino acids: CASSIDASQFTDTQYF. The CDR3 nucleotides read TGTGCCAGTAGTATAGATGCTAGCCAGTTCACAGATACGCAGTATTTT.

The gene calls are TRBV4-3 and TRBJ2-7, with D unclear. V lost 1 base, J lost 2 bases, and 6 bases lay in between. The CDR3 consists of 13 residues. Germline V lookup: CDR1 LGHNA, CDR2 YSLEER. The DNA for the CDR3 is TGCGCCAGCAGCCAAGGTCCAGCCTACGAGCAGTACTTC. It encodes CASSQGPAYEQYF.

The genes are TRBV5-1 and TRBJ1-1; 7 positions match TRBD1. The CDR3 length is 16 residues. With V trimmed by 0 bases and J by 2 bases, 7 bases remained unmatched. Per germline, CDR1 SGHRS and CDR2 YFSETQ. DNA of the CDR3: TGCGCCAGCAGCTTGGGGACAGGAGGGGGTAACACTGAAGCTTTCTTT. Translating gives CASSLGTGGGNTEAFF.

This chain joins TRBV6-2 or TRBV6-3 and TRBJ1-1; no reliable D call. CDR1 and CDR2 from the germline V gene are MNHEY and SVGEGT. The CDR3 is 12 residues long. The V end lost 5 bases, the J end lost 4 bases, and 8 bases lay between the germline ends. CDR3: CASSAFPTEAFF. CDR3 in DNA: TGTGCCAGCAGTGCGTTCCCCACTGAAGCTTTCTTT.